A single TCR beta chain is shown here with its context. This CDR3 has 14 amino acids. The V end was cut by 2 bases, the J end by 12 bases, with 14 bases between. Germline CDR1 is SGHTA and CDR2 is FQGNSA. PCR used 60 Vbeta primers and 13 Jbeta primers. The assay was immunoSEQ multiplex PCR, and TCRdb's table has in-frame clones only and misses some. The sample contains about 80,000 clones, 65% to 85% of which appear only once. This sample is drawn from a study of cytomegalovirus exposure and HLA in healthy donors. Specimen: PBMCs. The chain links TRBV7-2 to TRBJ2-6, with D possibly TRBD1 on 5 matching bases. This sequence originates from a man between 45 and 60 years old in good health and CMV-seronegative. In nucleotides, the CDR3 is TGTGCCAGCAGCTTATCCCCTAGGGGATCCGTCCTGACTTTC. Amino acid sequence: CASSLSPRGSVLTF.